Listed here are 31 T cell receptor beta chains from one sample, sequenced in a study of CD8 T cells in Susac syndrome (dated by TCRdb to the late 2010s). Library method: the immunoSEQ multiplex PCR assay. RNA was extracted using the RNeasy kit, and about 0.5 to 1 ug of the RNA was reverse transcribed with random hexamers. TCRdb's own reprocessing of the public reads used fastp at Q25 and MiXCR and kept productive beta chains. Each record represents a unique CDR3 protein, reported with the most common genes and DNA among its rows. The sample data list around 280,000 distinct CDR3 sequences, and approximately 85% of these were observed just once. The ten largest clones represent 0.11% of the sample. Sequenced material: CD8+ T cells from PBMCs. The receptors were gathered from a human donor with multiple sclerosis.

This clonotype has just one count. CDR3 protein: CAISESMEPVRTGELFF. Here the CDR3 DNA reads TGTGCCATCAGTGAGTCGATGGAGCCTGTTCGCACCGGGGAGCTGTTTTTT. The rearrangement uses TRBV10-3 and TRBJ2-2; D is undetermined. Germline V gene sequence: CDR1 ENHRY, CDR2 SYGVKD. CDR3 length: 17 residues. Trimming left V 0 bases short and J 4 bases short, with 15 bases between.

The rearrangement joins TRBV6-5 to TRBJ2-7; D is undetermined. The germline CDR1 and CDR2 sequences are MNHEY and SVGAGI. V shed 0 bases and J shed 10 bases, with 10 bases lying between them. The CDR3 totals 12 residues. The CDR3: CASSYSGEEQYF. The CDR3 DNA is TGTGCCAGCAGTTACTCAGGCGAGGAACAGTACTTC.

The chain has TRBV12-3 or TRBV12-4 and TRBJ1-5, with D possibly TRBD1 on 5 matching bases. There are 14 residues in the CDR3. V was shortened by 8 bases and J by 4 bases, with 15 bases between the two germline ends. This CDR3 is CASHSEEGNQPQHF. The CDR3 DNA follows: TGTGCCAGCCACTCGGAGGAGGGGAATCAGCCCCAGCATTTT.

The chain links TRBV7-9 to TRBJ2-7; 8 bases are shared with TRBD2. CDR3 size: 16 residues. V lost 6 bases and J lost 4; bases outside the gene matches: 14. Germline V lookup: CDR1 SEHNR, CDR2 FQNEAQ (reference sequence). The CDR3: CASRPSSGRGTYEQYF. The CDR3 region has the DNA TGTGCCAGCAGACCGTCGAGCGGGAGAGGTACATACGAGCAGTACTTC.

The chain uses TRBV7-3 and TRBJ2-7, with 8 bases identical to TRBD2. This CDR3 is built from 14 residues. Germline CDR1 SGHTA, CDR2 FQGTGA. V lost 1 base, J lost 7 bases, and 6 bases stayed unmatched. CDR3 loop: CASSLRGLGWEQYF. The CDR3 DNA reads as TGTGCCAGCAGCTTAAGGGGACTAGGCTGGGAGCAGTACTTC.

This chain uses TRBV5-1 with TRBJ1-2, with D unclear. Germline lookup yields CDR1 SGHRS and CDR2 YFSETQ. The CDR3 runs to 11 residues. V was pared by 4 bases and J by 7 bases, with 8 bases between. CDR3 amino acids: CASSSGRGYTF. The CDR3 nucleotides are TGCGCCAGCAGCAGTGGTCGTGGCTACACCTTC.

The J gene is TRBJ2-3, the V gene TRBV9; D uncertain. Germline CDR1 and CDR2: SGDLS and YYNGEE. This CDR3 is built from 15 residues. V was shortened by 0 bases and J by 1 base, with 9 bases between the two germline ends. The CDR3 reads CASSVDLVGTDTQYF. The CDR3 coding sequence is TGTGCCAGCAGCGTAGATCTGGTGGGCACAGATACGCAGTATTTT.

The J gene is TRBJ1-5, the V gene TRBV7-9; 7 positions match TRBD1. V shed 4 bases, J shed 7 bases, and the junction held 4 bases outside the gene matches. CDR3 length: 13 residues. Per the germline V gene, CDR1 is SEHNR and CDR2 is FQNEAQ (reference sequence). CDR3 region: CASSSDRDQPQHF. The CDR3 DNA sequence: TGTGCCAGCAGCTCCGACAGGGACCAGCCCCAGCATTTT.

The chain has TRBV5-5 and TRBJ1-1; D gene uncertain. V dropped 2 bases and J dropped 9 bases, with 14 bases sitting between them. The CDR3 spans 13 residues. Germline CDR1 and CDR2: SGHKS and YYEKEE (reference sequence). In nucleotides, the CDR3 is TGTGCCAGCAGCTTCCGTTTGGGAACTCAAGCTTTCTTT. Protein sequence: CASSFRLGTQAFF.

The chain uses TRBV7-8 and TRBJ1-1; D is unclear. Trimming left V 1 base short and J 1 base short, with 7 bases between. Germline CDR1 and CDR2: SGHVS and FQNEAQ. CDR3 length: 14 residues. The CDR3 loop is CASSLELANTEAFF. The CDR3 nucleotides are TGTGCCAGCAGCTTAGAGTTGGCGAACACTGAAGCTTTCTTT.

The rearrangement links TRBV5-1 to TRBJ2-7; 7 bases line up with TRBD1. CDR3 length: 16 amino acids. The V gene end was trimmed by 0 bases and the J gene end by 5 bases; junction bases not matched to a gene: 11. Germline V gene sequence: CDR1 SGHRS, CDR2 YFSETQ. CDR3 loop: CASSLARAGGNNEQYF. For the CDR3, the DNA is TGCGCCAGCAGCTTGGCGAGGGCAGGGGGAAATAACGAGCAGTACTTC.

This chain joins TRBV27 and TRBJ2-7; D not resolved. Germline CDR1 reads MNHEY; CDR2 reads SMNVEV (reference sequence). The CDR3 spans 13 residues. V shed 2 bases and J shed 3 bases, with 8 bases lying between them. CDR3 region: CASSLPGGYEQYF. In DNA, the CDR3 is TGTGCCAGCAGTTTACCAGGCGGCTACGAGCAGTACTTC.

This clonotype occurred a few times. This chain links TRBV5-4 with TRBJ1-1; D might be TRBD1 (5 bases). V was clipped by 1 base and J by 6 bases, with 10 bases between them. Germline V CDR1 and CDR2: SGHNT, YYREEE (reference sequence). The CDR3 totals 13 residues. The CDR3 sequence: CASSLPGKPEAFF. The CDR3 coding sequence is TGTGCCAGCAGCTTGCCAGGGAAACCTGAAGCTTTCTTT.

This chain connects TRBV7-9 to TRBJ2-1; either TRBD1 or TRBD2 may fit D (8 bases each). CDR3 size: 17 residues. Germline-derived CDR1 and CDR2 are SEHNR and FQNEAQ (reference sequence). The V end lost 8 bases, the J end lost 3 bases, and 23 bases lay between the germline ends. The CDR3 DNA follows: TGTGCCAGCCGCTCCTCGGGTAGCGGGACAGGCTACAATGAGCAGTTCTTC. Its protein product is CASRSSGSGTGYNEQFF.

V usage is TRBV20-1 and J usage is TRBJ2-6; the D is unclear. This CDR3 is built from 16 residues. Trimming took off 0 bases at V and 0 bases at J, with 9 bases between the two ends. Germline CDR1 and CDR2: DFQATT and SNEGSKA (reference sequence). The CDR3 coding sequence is TGCAGTGCTAGAGATTTCACCTCCTCTGGGGCCAACGTCCTGACTTTC. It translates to CSARDFTSSGANVLTF.

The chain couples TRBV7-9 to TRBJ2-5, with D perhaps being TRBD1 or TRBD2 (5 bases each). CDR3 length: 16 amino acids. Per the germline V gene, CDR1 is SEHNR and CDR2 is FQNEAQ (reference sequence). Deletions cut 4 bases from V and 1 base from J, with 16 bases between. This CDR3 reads CASSSPGPNIQETQYF. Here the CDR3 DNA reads TGTGCCAGCAGCTCCCCGGGGCCGAACATCCAAGAGACCCAGTACTTC.

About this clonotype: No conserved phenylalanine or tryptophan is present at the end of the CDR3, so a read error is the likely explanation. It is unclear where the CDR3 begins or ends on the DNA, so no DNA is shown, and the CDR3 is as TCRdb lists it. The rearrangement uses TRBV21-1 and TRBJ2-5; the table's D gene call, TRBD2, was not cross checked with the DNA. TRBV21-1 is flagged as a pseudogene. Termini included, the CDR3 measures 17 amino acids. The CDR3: CASSRPAAPELQETQYV.

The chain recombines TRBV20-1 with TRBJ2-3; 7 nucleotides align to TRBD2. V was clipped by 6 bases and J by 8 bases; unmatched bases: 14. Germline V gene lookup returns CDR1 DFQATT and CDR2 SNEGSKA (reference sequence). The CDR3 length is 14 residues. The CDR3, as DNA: TGCAGTGCCATACCGTTTGCGGGAGCGGGTACGCAGTATTTT. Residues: CSAIPFAGAGTQYF.

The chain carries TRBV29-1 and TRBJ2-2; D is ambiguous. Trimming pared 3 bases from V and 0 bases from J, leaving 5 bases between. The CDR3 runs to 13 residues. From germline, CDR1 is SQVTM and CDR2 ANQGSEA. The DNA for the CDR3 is TGCAGCGTTGATCTTACGAACACCGGGGAGCTGTTTTTT. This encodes CSVDLTNTGELFF.

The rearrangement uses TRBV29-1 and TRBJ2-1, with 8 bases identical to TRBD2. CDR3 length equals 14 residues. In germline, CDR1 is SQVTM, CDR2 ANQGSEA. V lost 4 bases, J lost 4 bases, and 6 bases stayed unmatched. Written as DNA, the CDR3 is TGCAGCGTTGGGGGACTAGGCCGGTACAATGAGCAGTTCTTC. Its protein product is CSVGGLGRYNEQFF.

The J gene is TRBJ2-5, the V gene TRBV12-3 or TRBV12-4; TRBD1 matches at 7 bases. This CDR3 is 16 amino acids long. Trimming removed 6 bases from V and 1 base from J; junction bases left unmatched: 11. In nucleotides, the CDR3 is TGTGCCAGCAGCGCGACAGGGATGGGGTCCCAAGAGACCCAGTACTTC. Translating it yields CASSATGMGSQETQYF.

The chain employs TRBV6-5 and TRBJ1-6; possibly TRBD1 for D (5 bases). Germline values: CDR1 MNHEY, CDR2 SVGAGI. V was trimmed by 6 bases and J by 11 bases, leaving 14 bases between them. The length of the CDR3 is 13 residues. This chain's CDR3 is CASSLGPFAPLHF. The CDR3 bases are TGTGCCAGCAGCCTGGGGCCGTTCGCACCCCTCCACTTT.

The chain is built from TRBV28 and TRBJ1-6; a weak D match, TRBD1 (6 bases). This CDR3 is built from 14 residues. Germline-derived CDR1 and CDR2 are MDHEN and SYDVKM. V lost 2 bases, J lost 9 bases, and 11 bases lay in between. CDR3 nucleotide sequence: TGTGCCAGCAGTTTAGGCCCCAGGGGTTCACCCCTCCACTTT. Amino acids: CASSLGPRGSPLHF.

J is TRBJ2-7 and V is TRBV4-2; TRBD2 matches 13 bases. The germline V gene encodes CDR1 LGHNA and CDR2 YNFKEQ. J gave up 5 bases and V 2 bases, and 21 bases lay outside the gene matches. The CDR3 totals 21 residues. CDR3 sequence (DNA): TGTGCCAGCAGCCAACTGGTTCGAACCGGGACTAGCGGGAACCCCTTGCACGAGCAGTACTTC. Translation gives CASSQLVRTGTSGNPLHEQYF.

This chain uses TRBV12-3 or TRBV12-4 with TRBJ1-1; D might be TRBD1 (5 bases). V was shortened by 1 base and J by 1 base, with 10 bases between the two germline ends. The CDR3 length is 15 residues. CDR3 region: CASSLEGPSNTEAFF. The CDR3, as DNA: TGTGCCAGCAGTTTAGAGGGGCCCTCGAACACTGAAGCTTTCTTT.

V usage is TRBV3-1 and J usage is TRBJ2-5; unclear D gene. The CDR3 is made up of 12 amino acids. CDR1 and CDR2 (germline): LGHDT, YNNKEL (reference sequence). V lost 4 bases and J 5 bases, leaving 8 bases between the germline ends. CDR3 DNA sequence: TGTGCCAGCAGCCTAGTCTCCGAGACCCAGTACTTC. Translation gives CASSLVSETQYF.

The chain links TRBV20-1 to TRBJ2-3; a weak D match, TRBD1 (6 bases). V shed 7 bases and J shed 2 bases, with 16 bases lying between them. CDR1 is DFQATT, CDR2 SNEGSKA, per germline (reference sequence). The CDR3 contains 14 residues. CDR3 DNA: TGCAGTGGAAGGACAGCGGAGGTCACAGATACGCAGTATTTT. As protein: CSGRTAEVTDTQYF.

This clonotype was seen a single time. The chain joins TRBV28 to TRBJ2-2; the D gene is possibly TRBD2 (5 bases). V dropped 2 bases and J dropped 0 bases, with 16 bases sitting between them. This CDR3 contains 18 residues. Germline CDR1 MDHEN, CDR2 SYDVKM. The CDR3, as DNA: TGTGCCAGCAGTTTAATGATGAGGAGGTTCGCGAACACCGGGGAGCTGTTTTTT. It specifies CASSLMMRRFANTGELFF.

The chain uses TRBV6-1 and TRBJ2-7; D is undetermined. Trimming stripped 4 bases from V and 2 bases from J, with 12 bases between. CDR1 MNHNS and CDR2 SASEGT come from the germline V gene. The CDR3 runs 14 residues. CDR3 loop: CASSAGQRPYEQYF. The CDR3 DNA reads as TGTGCCAGCAGTGCTGGTCAGCGACCCTACGAGCAGTACTTC.

The CDR3 protein is CASSLWEDNQPQHF. For the CDR3, the DNA is TGTGCCAGCAGCTTGTGGGAGGACAATCAGCCCCAGCATTTT. V and J are TRBV5-6 and TRBJ1-5; D not certain. Germline V gene sequence: CDR1 SGHDT, CDR2 YYEEEE. V was pared by 1 base and J by 3 bases, with 8 bases between. The CDR3 totals 14 residues.

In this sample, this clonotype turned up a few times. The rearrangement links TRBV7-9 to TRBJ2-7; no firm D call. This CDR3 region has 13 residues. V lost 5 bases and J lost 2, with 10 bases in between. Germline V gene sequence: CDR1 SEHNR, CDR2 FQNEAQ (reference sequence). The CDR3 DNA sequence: TGTGCCAGCAGCCGCCGGCACCCCTACGAGCAGTACTTC. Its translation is CASSRRHPYEQYF.